These 18 T cell receptor beta chains came from one sample sequenced in a study of blood T cell repertoires in COVID-19. Only in-frame clones appear in the TCRdb table, and some are missing; sequencing was by immunoSEQ multiplex PCR. The data hold 170,000 or so clones, with around nine tenths observed a single time. Sequenced material: peripheral blood. The receptors here all came from a man aged 40-55 years with active or convalescent COVID-19.

The V gene is TRBV21-1, the J gene TRBJ1-6; the D segment call TRBD1 is taken from the table without a DNA check. TRBV21-1 is shown as a pseudogene. The CDR3 is 16 amino acids. CDR3 in DNA: TGTGCCAGCAGCGAACTGGAAGGGACAGACAATTCACCCCTCCACTTT. Its translation is CASSELEGTDNSPLHF.

In nucleotides, the CDR3 is TGTGCCAGTAAAGACCTACAGGGTTTTAGTTCACCCCTCCACTTT. This encodes CASKDLQGFSSPLHF. V usage is TRBV19 and J usage is TRBJ1-6, with D possibly being TRBD1 (6 bases). This CDR3 is built from 15 residues. In germline, CDR1 is LNHDA, CDR2 SQIVND (reference sequence). V lost 7 bases to trimming and J lost 9 bases, with 19 bases between them.

Points on this clone: One base away lies a much larger clone, so this may be a sequencing read error. Other nucleotide sequences in the sample specify the same CDR3. The chain joins TRBV2 to TRBJ2-7; a weak D match, TRBD2 (5 bases). The germline gives CDR1 SNHLY, CDR2 FYNNEI. The CDR3 extends over 12 amino acids. Between the trimmed V and J ends, which lost 4 bases and 3 bases, there was a span of 7 bases. In nucleotides, the CDR3 is TGTGCCAGCAGTGTTGAGGGCTACGAGCAGTACTTC. Amino acid sequence: CASSVEGYEQYF.

The chain is built from TRBV4-1 and TRBJ1-2; 8 bases fit TRBD1. Looked up from germline, CDR1 is MGHRA and CDR2 is YSYEKL. Unmatched junction bases numbered 10, after V lost 3 bases and J lost 4 bases. The CDR3 contains 16 residues. CDR3 residues: CASSQPRTGRAYGYTF. CDR3 DNA sequence: TGCGCCAGCAGCCAGCCTAGGACAGGGCGGGCCTATGGCTACACCTTC.

The chain recombines TRBV5-1 with TRBJ2-2, with 7 positions matching TRBD1. V trimming: 4 bases; J trimming: 2 bases; junction bases outside the gene matches: 8. CDR1 and CDR2 (germline): SGHRS, YFSETQ. The CDR3 contains 16 residues. CDR3: CASSSRDRINTGELFF. In nucleotides, the CDR3 is TGCGCCAGCAGCAGCCGGGACAGAATAAACACCGGGGAGCTGTTTTTT.

This chain connects TRBV14 to TRBJ1-2; tentatively, D is TRBD1 (6 bases). Germline loops: CDR1 SGHDN, CDR2 FVKESK. The CDR3 has 15 amino acids. V was cut by 8 bases and J by 6 bases, with 22 bases left in between. For the CDR3, the DNA is TGTGCCAGCGGGCCAATGGGACACCTGAGGGATGGCTACACCTTC. Translating gives CASGPMGHLRDGYTF.

This clone was picked up a small number of times. The rearrangement joins TRBV27 to TRBJ1-3; D is ambiguous. Germline CDR1 reads MNHEY; CDR2 reads SMNVEV (reference sequence). CDR3 size: 14 residues. V dropped 5 bases and J dropped 0 bases, with 8 bases sitting between them. The CDR3 coding sequence is TGTGCCAGCAGTCGGGTCTTCTCTGGAAACACCATATATTTT. It translates to CASSRVFSGNTIYF.

The rearrangement links TRBV7-9 to TRBJ1-1; a weak D match, TRBD1 (6 bases). V lost 5 bases and J lost 3, with 16 bases in between. The CDR3 totals 15 residues. CDR1 and CDR2 from the germline V gene are SEHNR and FQNEAQ (reference sequence). CDR3 nucleotides: TGTGCCAGCAGCGGGGGCTGGGGAACGGACACTGAAGCTTTCTTT. Protein product: CASSGGWGTDTEAFF.

The chain joins TRBV2 to TRBJ1-3, with a weak D call TRBD1 (5 bases). Germline V gene sequence: CDR1 SNHLY, CDR2 FYNNEI. The CDR3 is 13 residues long. Trimming pared 1 base from V and 8 bases from J, leaving 9 bases between. The chain's CDR3 is CASSEGGRDTIYF. CDR3 DNA: TGTGCCAGCAGTGAAGGGGGCAGGGACACCATATATTTT.

This chain connects TRBV7-9 to TRBJ2-5, with 8 bases fitting TRBD1. V shed 10 bases, J shed 1 base, and the junction held 8 bases outside the gene matches. The germline gives CDR1 SEHNR, CDR2 FQNEAQ (reference sequence). The CDR3 is 14 residues long. The CDR3 spells CATWTGSGQETQYF. CDR3 coding DNA: TGTGCCACATGGACAGGGTCCGGCCAAGAGACCCAGTACTTC. Together with reference TRBV7-9 and TRBJ2-5, the CDR3 gives the full variable domain: DTGVSQNPRHKITKRGQNVTFRCDPISEHNRLYWYRQTLGQGPEFLTYFQNEAQLEKSRLLSDRFSAERPKGSFSTLEIQRTEQGDSAMYLCATWTGSGQETQYFGPGTRLLVL.

The chain links TRBV7-9 to TRBJ1-1; TRBD1 is a possible D gene (6 bases). CDR1 and CDR2 from the germline V gene are SEHNR and FQNEAQ (reference sequence). The CDR3 runs to 14 residues. Trimming cost V 2 bases and J 4 bases, with 11 bases left between them. The CDR3 reads CASSLNRDTTEAFF. CDR3 DNA: TGTGCCAGCAGCTTAAATCGGGACACCACTGAAGCTTTCTTT.

This chain joins TRBV10-1 and TRBJ1-5, with D unclear. Trimming removed 2 bases from V and 5 bases from J, with 10 bases in between. Germline CDR1 and CDR2: WNHNN and SYGVQD (reference sequence). The CDR3 extends over 14 amino acids. The CDR3 reads CASSEEGLYQPQHF. The CDR3 bases are TGCGCCAGCAGTGAGGAAGGACTTTATCAGCCCCAGCATTTT.

This rearrangement joins TRBV19 to TRBJ2-7; 8 bases align to TRBD1. The J segment lost 1 base and the V segment lost 2 bases, leaving 4 bases of the junction unmatched. This CDR3 comprises 15 residues. Germline V lookup: CDR1 LNHDA, CDR2 SQIVND (reference sequence). In DNA form, the CDR3 reads TGTGCCAGTAGTATAAGGCAGGGGGCTTCCTACGAGCAGTACTTC. It is translated as CASSIRQGASYEQYF.

V gene TRBV11-3 combines with J gene TRBJ1-5; no clear D gene. CDR1 is SGHNT, CDR2 YENEEA, per germline. The CDR3 runs to 10 residues. Between the trimmed V and J ends, which lost 4 bases and 12 bases, there was a span of 7 bases. The CDR3 bases are TGTGCCAGCAGCTCTTACTTCCAGCATTTT. It translates to CASSSYFQHF.

This clone was seen a few times. The rearrangement links TRBV15 to TRBJ1-6, with D possibly matching TRBD1 (5 bases). This CDR3 contains 17 residues. Trimming shortened V by 5 bases and J by 0 bases, and 14 bases separated the two germline ends. Looked up from germline, CDR1 is LNHNV and CDR2 is YYDKDF (reference sequence). CDR3 nucleotides: TGTGCCACCAGCTTCCGGGGGTCGAGCTCCTATAATTCACCCCTCCACTTT. It yields the protein CATSFRGSSSYNSPLHF.

This clone was observed once. This chain links TRBV5-5 with TRBJ1-4, with TRBD1 identical over 7 bases. Germline values: CDR1 SGHKS, CDR2 YYEKEE (reference sequence). Trimming at V came to 2 bases and at J to 7 bases, leaving 8 bases not matched to a gene. The CDR3 covers 15 residues. CDR3 residues: CASSFRGQGGEKLFF. CDR3 DNA sequence: TGTGCCAGCAGCTTTCGGGGGCAGGGGGGTGAAAAACTGTTTTTT. Full variable domain (rest looked up from reference TRBV5-5 and TRBJ1-4): DAGVTQSPTHLIKTRGQQVTLRCSPISGHKSVSWYQQVLGQGPQFIFQYYEKEERGRGNFPDRFSARQFPNYSSELNVNALLLGDSALYLCASSFRGQGGEKLFFGSGTQLSVL.

This chain connects TRBV12-3 or TRBV12-4 to TRBJ1-1; D possibly corresponds to TRBD1 (5 bases). V lost 0 bases to trimming and J lost 9 bases, with 11 bases between them. The CDR3 is made up of 13 amino acids. CDR3 protein: CASSLAGGTKAFF. The DNA for the CDR3 is TGTGCCAGCAGTTTAGCGGGGGGGACTAAAGCTTTCTTT.

J is TRBJ2-6 and V is TRBV12-5; D not resolved. The germline gives CDR1 LGHNT, CDR2 FRNRAP. CDR3 length: 20 amino acids. V was shortened by 0 bases and J by 0 bases, with 18 bases between the two germline ends. The DNA for the CDR3 is TGTGCTAGTGGTTTGGTACAACGAGGTCTCCCCAGCTCTGGGGCCAACGTCCTGACTTTC. Protein: CASGLVQRGLPSSGANVLTF.